This section outlines one T cell receptor beta chain sequence together with its context. Its antigen has not been determined. One junction end does not reproduce the germline sequence, and a read error may be involved. The sample originates from a study of T-cell memory formation after mild COVID-19 (dated by TCRdb to about 2021). Concerning the study at large: Most TCR sequence clusters were specific to one of the two donors. T-cell clones expanding and contracting after mild COVID-19 in a couple of donors were tracked by longitudinal TCRalpha and TCRbeta repertoire sequencing. The cohort was made up of two young adult volunteers, one female and one male, who were previously healthy. What the research found in general, with its limitations: Contracting CD4+ clones were found mainly in CM and EM memory subsets, while CD8+ clones were enriched in EMRA. Only a couple of mild cases were covered in the study, and larger cohorts including severe cases with pre-infection samples were considered necessary. Balanced CD4/CD8 phenotypes were observed for clones contracting from day 15 to 85, whereas a bias towards CD4+ was observed for a second wave of clones expanding from day 15 to 37. Some responding clones were detected in pre-infection memory, which suggested that pre-existing cross-reactive memory T cells had joined the SARS-CoV-2 response. Whether the second-wave clones peaking on day 37 were SARS-CoV-2 specific was not confirmed.

CDR1 and CDR2, looked up from the germline V gene, are SGHRS and YFSETQ. The CDR3 runs 14 amino acids, cysteine and phenylalanine included. The sequence is cut down to CDR3 DNA, 42 bases in frame from base 1. This sample was sequenced with an Illumina NovaSeq 6000. cDNA libraries for TCRalpha and TCRbeta were prepared by 5'RACE using constant-segment primers, with sample barcodes and unique molecular identifiers added. Trizol reagent was used to extract RNA from every sample. Libraries were amplified in two PCR steps, with a second sample barcode and Illumina TruSeq adapters added in the second step. Sequencing of libraries was performed on an Illumina NovaSeq with 2 x 150 bp paired-end reads. The paper's data handling went like this. The reads were demultiplexed and collapsed into UMI-guided consensus sequences using migec v1.2.7. Using mixcr v2.1.11, UMI consensuses were aligned to TRA and TRB V and J templates and then assembled into clonotypes. A clonotype was counted as expanded or contracted only when both edgeR and NoisET called the clonotype significant, with the noise models trained on biological replicates. For edgeR calls, the cutoffs were a false discovery rate-adjusted p below 0.01 and a log2 fold-change threshold of 1. As an exploratory analysis of dynamics, max-normalized trajectories of the 1000 most abundant clonotypes were examined with PCA combined with hierarchical clustering. Separately sequenced CD4+ and CD8+ repertoires were used to assign a CD4 or CD8 phenotype to each responding clone. TCRdb cleaned the public reads at Q25 with fastp, built clones with MiXCR and kept in-frame beta chains. Identical CDR3 proteins give one entry, which carries the most common genes and DNA. It is TCRdb's table, rather than the study itself, that gives the V and J calls and clone size. Counted in this sample were about 240,000 distinct CDR3 sequences; approximately 9% of them appeared once. The top ten clones comprise 22% of the sample.

Ficoll-Paque density gradient centrifugation was the method used to isolate PBMCs. Material for sequencing was PBMCs or a T cell subset sorted from them (not recorded which). The sequence is built from TRBV5-1 and TRBJ1-4; 7 bases in between match TRBD1. This receptor was obtained from a man younger than 35 who had mild COVID-19 (a few samples of this study predate the infection). The sample titles of this study are shuffled in the database, so cell type and time point are left out; the donor was told from shared clones. The nucleotide sequence reads as follows: TGCGCCAGCAGACCGGGACAGTTAAATGAAAAACTGTCTTTT. It codes for CASRPGQLNEKLSF.